This T cell receptor (beta chain) was captured in a study of siplizumab effects on memory and regulatory T cells. TCRdb's copy holds only in-frame clones and misses some; the assay was immunoSEQ multiplex PCR. This sample has some 62,000 clones, with around 80% found just once. With regard to this clone: What it binds is unknown. Distinct nucleotide sequences in the sample also encode this CDR3.

V shed 0 bases and J 2 bases; nucleotides not matched to a gene: 3. CDR1 LGHNA and CDR2 YSLEER come from the germline V gene. The CDR3 consists of 16 residues. Study observations and caveats: Researchers could map only a minor fraction of alloreactive clones to unstimulated subsets.

Material for sequencing was memory CD4+ T cells sorted from blood. The receptor comes from a human donor in good health. The chain carries TRBV4-3 and TRBJ2-5, with 10 bases aligning to TRBD2. This CDR3 reads CASSQDLAGAQETQYF. DNA of the CDR3: TGCGCCAGCAGCCAAGACCTAGCGGGGGCACAAGAGACCCAGTACTTC.